The present TCR beta chain was sequenced within a study of T cell changes during pregnancy in multiple sclerosis. The V and J ends lost 7 bases and 0 bases respectively, with 13 bases between them. There are 15 residues in the CDR3. The V gene's germline CDR1 is MNHEY and CDR2 SMNVEV (reference sequence). TCRdb's copy holds only in-frame clones and misses some; the assay was immunoSEQ multiplex PCR. This sample has about 50,000 clones, with approximately 94% found just once. The receptor was derived from a female donor with multiple sclerosis, enrolled in a pregnancy study. This specimen consisted of CD4+ T cells from peripheral blood mononuclear cells, obtained in the third trimester of pregnancy. The chain has TRBV27 and TRBJ1-5; a possible D gene is TRBD1 (6 bases). CDR3 protein: CASNPGHLSNQPQHF. The DNA of the CDR3 is TGTGCCAGCAATCCGGGACACCTTAGCAATCAGCCCCAGCATTTT.